This entry describes one T cell receptor beta chain. Authors' analysis steps: Estimated nucleated cell counts came from reference gene primer amplification. Generated by immunoSEQ multiplex PCR, the TCRdb table keeps only in-frame clones and is missing some. That table furnishes V, J and clone size, whereas the DNA furnished D and trimming. The table has 200,000 to 300,000 clones, about 90% seen once. This record belongs to a study of blood T cell repertoires in COVID-19. About the study: Material from acute and convalescent COVID-19 was sourced from the United States, Italy and Spain. Sources were T cells, B-cell-depleted T cells, or PBMCs; the material itself was cDNA or gDNA.

CDR3 size: 15 residues. Trimming removed 6 bases at V and 2 bases at J, with 16 bases between. Germline V gives CDR1 MNHEY, CDR2 SVGAGI. The clonotype comes from a woman aged 30 to 39 who had recovered from COVID-19. This chain joins TRBV6-5 and TRBJ1-2; TRBD1 is a possible D gene (6 bases). The sequenced material came from peripheral blood. The CDR3 reads CASRNPGQQNYGYTF. As DNA, the CDR3 is TGTGCCAGCAGAAACCCCGGACAGCAAAACTATGGCTACACCTTC.